The 18 T cell receptor beta chains given below trace back to one sample, sequenced in a study of beta chain features in type 1 diabetes. The investigators reverse transcribed all of the isolated RNA, so they sequenced expressed TCRB transcripts. TCRdb keeps only in-frame clones here, not all; method: immunoSEQ multiplex PCR. The sample includes around 450,000 clones, 11% of them seen just once. Sequenced material: naive CD4+ T cells from blood. The receptor source for this set is a woman aged 18-29 years in good health.

This clone appeared a few times. The genes are TRBV25-1 and TRBJ2-5, with D perhaps TRBD1 (6 bases). V lost 5 bases, J lost 5 bases, and 12 bases lay in between. This CDR3 comprises 13 residues. Germline values: CDR1 MGHDK, CDR2 SYGVNS. The CDR3 region has the DNA TGTGCCAGCAGTCCAGGGGTAAAGGAGACCCAGTACTTC. Its translation is CASSPGVKETQYF.

There are a few counts of this clone. The V gene is TRBV19, the J gene TRBJ2-6; D unclear. The CDR3 runs 13 residues. Trimming shortened V by 9 bases and J by 1 base, and 7 bases separated the two germline ends. The germline V gene encodes CDR1 LNHDA and CDR2 SQIVND (reference sequence). CDR3 protein: CASARSGANVLTF. The CDR3 nucleotides are TGTGCCAGCGCTCGGTCTGGGGCCAACGTCCTGACTTTC.

The chain combines TRBV7-9 with TRBJ1-2, with 9 bases aligning to TRBD1. V lost 2 bases and J lost 2; bases outside the gene matches: 6. Germline lookup yields CDR1 SEHNR and CDR2 FQNEAQ (reference sequence). This CDR3 is built from 16 residues. In DNA, the CDR3 is TGTGCCAGCAGCTTACGTACGGGACAGGGAAACTATGGCTACACCTTC. Translating it yields CASSLRTGQGNYGYTF. The full variable domain, its missing parts supplied by reference TRBV7-9 and TRBJ1-2, is DTGVSQNPRHKITKRGQNVTFRCDPISEHNRLYWYRQTLGQGPEFLTYFQNEAQLEKSRLLSDRFSAERPKGSFSTLEIQRTEQGDSAMYLCASSLRTGQGNYGYTFGSGTRLTVV.

Only one count was recorded for this clone. This chain links TRBV7-6 with TRBJ2-5; D is ambiguous. Germline lookup yields CDR1 SGHVS and CDR2 FNYEAQ. V lost 1 base to trimming and J lost 5 bases, with 8 bases between them. The CDR3 spans 13 residues. The CDR3 region is CASSLGPVETQYF. CDR3 in DNA: TGTGCCAGCAGCTTAGGGCCCGTGGAGACCCAGTACTTC.

This clone was counted between two and nine times. This sequence joins TRBV20-1 and TRBJ2-7; possibly TRBD2 for D (5 bases). This CDR3 comprises 11 residues. V lost 5 bases and J 7 bases, leaving 12 bases between the germline ends. The germline CDR1 and CDR2 sequences are DFQATT and SNEGSKA (reference sequence). DNA of the CDR3: TGCAGTGCTCGGCTACAGCGGGAGCAGTACGTC. Its translation: CSARLQREQYV.

CDR3 sequence: CSVAQGDEKLFF. The CDR3 bases are TGCAGCGTTGCACAGGGGGATGAAAAACTGTTTTTT. The rearrangement uses TRBV29-1 and TRBJ1-4; 8 bases fit TRBD1. V shed 4 bases and J 6 bases; nucleotides not matched to a gene: 1. The germline V gene has CDR1 SQVTM and CDR2 ANQGSEA. The length of the CDR3 is 12 residues.

This clone has a handful of counts. CDR3 DNA: TGTGCCAGCAGCCATGGCTGGGAGCAGTACGTC. As protein: CASSHGWEQYV. The chain couples TRBV7-7 to TRBJ2-7; D remains ambiguous. Germline V gives CDR1 SSHAT, CDR2 FNYEAQ (reference sequence). This CDR3 comprises 11 residues. V gave up 5 bases and J gave up 7 bases, with 9 bases separating them.

The chain links TRBV9 to TRBJ2-2; TRBD1 matches 8 bases. The CDR3 is made up of 15 amino acids. The germline gives CDR1 SGDLS, CDR2 YYNGEE. The V gene end was trimmed by 5 bases and the J gene end by 2 bases; junction bases not matched to a gene: 5. The CDR3 DNA sequence: TGTGCCAGCAGTGGGACAGGTCGAAACACCGGGGAGCTGTTTTTT. The encoded protein is CASSGTGRNTGELFF.

The chain carries TRBV29-1 and TRBJ2-1; TRBD2 aligns across 7 bases. V trimming: 5 bases; J trimming: 6 bases; junction bases outside the gene matches: 4. Germline V gene lookup returns CDR1 SQVTM and CDR2 ANQGSEA. The CDR3 runs to 12 residues. DNA for the CDR3: TGCAGCGTTAGGCGCGGGGGCAATGAGCAGTTCTTC. It translates to CSVRRGGNEQFF.

The V gene is TRBV7-3, the J gene TRBJ2-3; no reliable D call. The CDR3 is made up of 15 amino acids. Deletions cut 5 bases from V and 4 bases from J, with 16 bases between. Looked up from germline, CDR1 is SGHTA and CDR2 is FQGTGA. The CDR3 region is CASSPQIVGADTQYF. The DNA for the CDR3 is TGTGCCAGCAGCCCCCAGATCGTGGGCGCAGATACGCAGTATTTT.

The chain has TRBV4-1 and TRBJ2-2; 8 positions match TRBD1. CDR3 size: 17 residues. V shed 1 base and J 6 bases; nucleotides not matched to a gene: 10. CDR1 and CDR2 (germline): MGHRA, YSYEKL. CDR3 amino acids: CASSQARTGIWAGELFF. DNA for the CDR3: TGCGCCAGCAGCCAAGCAAGGACAGGGATTTGGGCCGGGGAGCTGTTTTTT.

This clone came up a few times. The chain recombines TRBV6-5 with TRBJ2-5, with D uncertain. The CDR3 totals 12 residues. Germline CDR1 is MNHEY and CDR2 is SVGAGI. V was cut by 6 bases and J by 7 bases, with 12 bases left in between. The CDR3 DNA reads TGTGCCAGCAGACAGAACGACATGACCCAGTACTTC. Protein: CASRQNDMTQYF.

The chain links TRBV7-9 to TRBJ1-1; TRBD1 is a possible D gene (6 bases). The CDR3 has 12 amino acids. Germline V CDR1 and CDR2: SEHNR, FQNEAQ (reference sequence). V lost 6 bases and J lost 5, with 10 bases in between. The CDR3 here is CASSSGTTEAFF. CDR3 sequence (DNA): TGTGCCAGCAGTTCCGGGACAACTGAAGCTTTCTTT.

This clone has only a few counts. This chain uses TRBV9 with TRBJ2-1; the match to TRBD2 covers 9 bases. CDR1 and CDR2 (germline): SGDLS, YYNGEE. V lost 0 bases and J lost 0; bases outside the gene matches: 4. This CDR3 has 17 amino acids. CDR3 loop: CASSVAPSGVSYNEQFF. In nucleotides, the CDR3 is TGTGCCAGCAGCGTAGCCCCTAGCGGGGTCTCCTACAATGAGCAGTTCTTC.

This clone was seen many times. V usage is TRBV7-9 and J usage is TRBJ1-5; D is undetermined. This CDR3 is built from 13 residues. Trimming took off 1 base at V and 6 bases at J, with 7 bases between the two ends. Germline V CDR1 and CDR2: SEHNR, FQNEAQ (reference sequence). The CDR3 DNA follows: TGTGCCAGCAGCTTAGGGGGATCTCAGCCCCAGCATTTT. It specifies CASSLGGSQPQHF.

This clone was recorded a few times. The V call is TRBV11-2, the J call TRBJ2-3; TRBD2 matches at 7 bases. V dropped 3 bases and J dropped 1; count of bases not matched to a gene: 1. Germline CDR1 is SGHAT and CDR2 is FQNNGV. This CDR3 region has 14 residues. The CDR3 here is CASSFAGGTDTQYF. CDR3 coding DNA: TGTGCCAGCAGCTTTGCGGGAGGCACAGATACGCAGTATTTT.

This clone was recorded a few times. The rearrangement links TRBV29-1 to TRBJ1-2; D call uncertain. V dropped 4 bases and J dropped 3 bases, with 12 bases sitting between them. The CDR3 spans 13 residues. Germline V gene sequence: CDR1 SQVTM, CDR2 ANQGSEA. The CDR3: CSVAGQAYYGYTF. The DNA for the CDR3 is TGCAGCGTTGCTGGCCAGGCCTACTATGGCTACACCTTC.

This clone came up a few times. The J gene is TRBJ2-1, the V gene TRBV11-3, with TRBD2 matching 8 bases. Trimming at V came to 8 bases and at J to 6 bases, leaving 9 bases not matched to a gene. This CDR3 is 14 amino acids long. Germline V gives CDR1 SGHNT, CDR2 YENEEA. The CDR3, as DNA: TGTGCCAGCCGCCCGGCGGGAGGTTTCAATGAGCAGTTCTTC. This codes for CASRPAGGFNEQFF. Using reference TRBV11-3 and TRBJ2-1 for the parts outside the CDR3, the full variable domain is EAGVVQSPRYKIIEKKQPVAFWCNPISGHNTLYWYLQNLGQGPELLIRYENEEAVDDSQLPKDRFSAERLKGVDSTLKIQPAELGDSAVYLCASRPAGGFNEQFFGPGTRLTVL.